Included here is one TCR beta chain sequence, with context. The germline CDR1 and CDR2 sequences are GTSNPN and SVGIG (reference sequence). CDR3 length: 12 amino acids. V shed 7 bases, J shed 0 bases, and the junction held 0 bases outside the gene matches. The data were obtained in a study of CD8 T cells in Susac syndrome. Random hexamers primed reverse transcription of about 0.5 to 1 ug RNA. TCR beta CDR3 was amplified by immunoSEQ covering 54 Vbeta and 13 Jbeta. TCRdb used MiXCR to reprocess the immunoSEQ multiplex PCR reads, holding one entry per CDR3 protein. The sample contains some 160,000 distinct CDR3 sequences, 92% of which appear only once. From blood CD8+ and CD4+ T cells, the TCR beta chain was sequenced. Matched for age and sex, the controls were healthy donors. The authors negatively isolated CD8+ and CD4+ T cells and FACS-enriched TEMRA cells.

The chain couples TRBV30 to TRBJ2-7; 10 bases agree with TRBD2. The sequence was collected from a human donor in good health. The sample consisted of CD4+ T cells from PBMCs. CDR3 sequence (DNA): TGTGCCTCTAGCGGGAGCTCCTACGAGCAGTACTTC. Translated: CASSGSSYEQYF.